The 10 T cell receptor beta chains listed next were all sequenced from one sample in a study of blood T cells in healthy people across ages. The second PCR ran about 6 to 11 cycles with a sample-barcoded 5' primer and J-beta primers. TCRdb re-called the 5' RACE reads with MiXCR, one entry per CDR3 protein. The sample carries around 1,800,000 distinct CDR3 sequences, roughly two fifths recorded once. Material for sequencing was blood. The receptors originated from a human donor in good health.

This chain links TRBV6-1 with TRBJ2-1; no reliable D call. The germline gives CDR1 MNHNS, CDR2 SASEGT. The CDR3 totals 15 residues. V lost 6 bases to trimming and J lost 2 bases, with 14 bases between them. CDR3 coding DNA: TGTGCCAGCAGCGAGGAGCCCTACACCTACAATGAGCAGTTCTTC. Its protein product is CASSEEPYTYNEQFF.

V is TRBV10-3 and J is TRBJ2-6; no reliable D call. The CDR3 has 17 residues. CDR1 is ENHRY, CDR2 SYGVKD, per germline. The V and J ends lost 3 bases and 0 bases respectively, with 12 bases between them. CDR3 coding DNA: TGTGCCATCAGTGACCCTAACTCGAGCTCTGGGGCCAACGTCCTGACTTTC. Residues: CAISDPNSSSGANVLTF.

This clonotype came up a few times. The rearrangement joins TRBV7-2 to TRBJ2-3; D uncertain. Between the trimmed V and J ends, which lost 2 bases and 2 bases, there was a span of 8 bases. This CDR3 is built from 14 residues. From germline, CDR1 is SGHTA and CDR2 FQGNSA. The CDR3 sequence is CASSLSRHTDTQYF. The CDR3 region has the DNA TGTGCCAGCAGCTTATCCCGGCACACAGATACGCAGTATTTT.

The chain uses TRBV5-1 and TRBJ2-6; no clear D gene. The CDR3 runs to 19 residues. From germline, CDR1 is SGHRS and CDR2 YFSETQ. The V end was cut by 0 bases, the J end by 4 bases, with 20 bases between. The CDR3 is CASSLASDALRYGANVLTF. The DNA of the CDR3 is TGCGCCAGCAGCTTGGCTTCGGACGCCCTCCGGTACGGGGCCAACGTCCTGACTTTC.

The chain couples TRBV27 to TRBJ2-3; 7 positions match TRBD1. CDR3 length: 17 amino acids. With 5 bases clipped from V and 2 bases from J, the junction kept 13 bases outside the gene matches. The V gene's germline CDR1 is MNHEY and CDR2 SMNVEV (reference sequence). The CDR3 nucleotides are TGTGCCAGCAGTCCATTGGGTAAAGGGGGCGACACAGATACGCAGTATTTT. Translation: CASSPLGKGGDTDTQYF.

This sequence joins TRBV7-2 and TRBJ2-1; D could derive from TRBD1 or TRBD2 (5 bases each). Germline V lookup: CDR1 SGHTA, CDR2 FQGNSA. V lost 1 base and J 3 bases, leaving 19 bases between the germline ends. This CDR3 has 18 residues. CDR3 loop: CASSLGGGRSSSYNEQFF. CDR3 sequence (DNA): TGTGCCAGCAGCTTAGGTGGGGGACGAAGCTCAAGCTACAATGAGCAGTTCTTC.

This CDR3 reads CASSPNLEKLFF. The CDR3 bases are TGTGCCAGCAGTCCGAACCTTGAAAAACTGTTTTTT. The chain combines TRBV12-3 or TRBV12-4 with TRBJ1-4; the D is unclear. The CDR3 spans 12 residues. V was trimmed by 5 bases and J by 7 bases, leaving 8 bases between them.

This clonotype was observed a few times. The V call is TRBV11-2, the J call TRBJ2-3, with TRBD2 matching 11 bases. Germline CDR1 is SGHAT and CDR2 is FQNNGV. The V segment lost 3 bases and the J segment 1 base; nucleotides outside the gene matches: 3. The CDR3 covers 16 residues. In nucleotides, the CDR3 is TGTGCCAGCAGCTTTTCACTAGCGGGGGGCACAGATACGCAGTATTTT. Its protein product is CASSFSLAGGTDTQYF.

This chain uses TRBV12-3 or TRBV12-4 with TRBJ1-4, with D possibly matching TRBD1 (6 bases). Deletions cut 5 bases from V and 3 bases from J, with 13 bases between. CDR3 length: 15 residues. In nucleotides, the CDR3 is TGTGCCAGCAGTCCTTGGGGGGCCTCTAATGAAAAACTGTTTTTT. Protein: CASSPWGASNEKLFF.

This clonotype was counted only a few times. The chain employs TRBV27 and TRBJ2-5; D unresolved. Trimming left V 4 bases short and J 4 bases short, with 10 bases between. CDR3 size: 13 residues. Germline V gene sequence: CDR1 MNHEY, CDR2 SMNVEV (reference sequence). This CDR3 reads CASSYGLVETQYF. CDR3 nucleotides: TGTGCCAGCAGTTATGGCCTTGTAGAGACCCAGTACTTC.